This passage covers 16 T cell receptor beta chains from one sample sequenced in a study of T cell changes during pregnancy in multiple sclerosis. Measured with immunoSEQ multiplex PCR; TCRdb has only the in-frame clones, and not every one. The data show some 70,000 clones, with approximately 91% seen just once and 2% to 2.5% held by the top ten. This material consisted of peripheral blood, taken in the first trimester of pregnancy. The receptors were gathered from a female donor with multiple sclerosis, enrolled in a pregnancy study.

The chain combines TRBV5-1 with TRBJ1-1; 7 bases fit TRBD1. Per the germline V gene, CDR1 is SGHRS and CDR2 is YFSETQ. The CDR3 totals 15 residues. J was trimmed by 4 bases and V by 0 bases; bases with no gene match: 6. CDR3 DNA: TGCGCCAGCAGCTTGGAGGGGGCTCCGAGCACTGAAGCTTTCTTT. Translation: CASSLEGAPSTEAFF. Supplemented by reference TRBV5-1 and TRBJ1-1, the full variable domain reads KAGVTQTPRYLIKTRGQQVTLSCSPISGHRSVSWYQQTPGQGLQFLFEYFSETQRNKGNFPGRFSGRQFSNSRSEMNVSTLELGDSALYLCASSLEGAPSTEAFFGQGTRLTVV.

This chain joins TRBV19 and TRBJ1-1; tentative D call: TRBD1 (6 bases). Germline CDR1 and CDR2: LNHDA and SQIVND (reference sequence). Trimming stripped 7 bases from V and 3 bases from J, with 18 bases between. The CDR3 loop spans 15 amino acids. CDR3 residues: CASMNSRGGHTEAFF. In DNA, the CDR3 is TGTGCCAGTATGAACTCCAGGGGCGGTCACACTGAAGCTTTCTTT.

V is TRBV19 and J is TRBJ1-2; the D is unclear. Between the trimmed V and J ends, which lost 4 bases and 1 base, there was a span of 10 bases. Germline values: CDR1 LNHDA, CDR2 SQIVND (reference sequence). CDR3 size: 14 residues. This chain's CDR3 is CASSTGRRNYGYTF. CDR3 sequence (DNA): TGTGCCAGTAGTACAGGCAGGCGTAACTATGGCTACACCTTC.

The chain uses TRBV2 and TRBJ1-6, with D possibly being TRBD1 (6 bases). Trimming stripped 0 bases from V and 7 bases from J, with 10 bases between. CDR1 SNHLY and CDR2 FYNNEI come from the germline V gene. The CDR3 extends over 15 amino acids. CDR3 amino acids: CASSEAWTENSPLHF. CDR3 nucleotides: TGTGCCAGCAGTGAAGCTTGGACAGAAAATTCACCCCTCCACTTT.

This chain connects TRBV6-1 to TRBJ1-2; D gene unclear. Trimming took 6 bases from V and 0 from J, leaving 11 bases between them. CDR3 length: 14 amino acids. Germline CDR1 MNHNS, CDR2 SASEGT. CDR3 nucleotides: TGTGCCAGCAGCTTACAAGTCGCTAACTATGGCTACACCTTC. Translated, it gives CASSLQVANYGYTF.

The sample holds one count of this clone. The J gene is TRBJ2-2, the V gene TRBV6-5; weak D call: TRBD2 (6 bases). CDR1 MNHEY and CDR2 SVGAGI come from the germline V gene. Trimming removed 5 bases from V and 6 bases from J, with 13 bases in between. The CDR3 sequence is 14 residues long. The CDR3 loop is CASSLTRGSGELFF. The DNA for the CDR3 is TGTGCCAGCAGTCTAACCCGGGGGTCCGGGGAGCTGTTTTTT.

V and J are TRBV28 and TRBJ1-5; 8 bases agree with TRBD1. This CDR3 contains 15 residues. The J segment lost 5 bases and the V segment lost 7 bases, leaving 10 bases of the junction unmatched. Looked up from germline, CDR1 is MDHEN and CDR2 is SYDVKM. Here the CDR3 reads CASNSVQGDHQPQHF. CDR3 DNA sequence: TGTGCCAGCAATAGCGTACAGGGGGACCATCAGCCCCAGCATTTT.

The gene calls are TRBV28 and TRBJ1-2; 11 positions match TRBD1. Looked up from germline, CDR1 is MDHEN and CDR2 is SYDVKM. J gave up 7 bases and V 6 bases, and 7 bases lay outside the gene matches. The CDR3 is made up of 14 amino acids. Here the CDR3 reads CASRLDRGPGGYTF. For the CDR3, the DNA is TGTGCCAGCAGATTGGACAGGGGGCCAGGTGGCTACACCTTC.

The chain recombines TRBV18 with TRBJ2-7; D perhaps matches TRBD2 (5 bases). CDR3 size: 16 residues. Germline V gives CDR1 KGHSH, CDR2 LQKENI. V lost 6 bases and J lost 3, with 21 bases in between. The CDR3 sequence is CASSREGPPRHYEQYF. CDR3 DNA sequence: TGTGCCAGCTCCCGAGAGGGCCCCCCGCGGCACTACGAGCAGTACTTC.

The V and J genes are TRBV10-3 and TRBJ2-5, with 12 bases lining up with TRBD2. Germline V lookup: CDR1 ENHRY, CDR2 SYGVKD. The CDR3 covers 17 residues. V shed 2 bases, J shed 5 bases, and the junction held 9 bases outside the gene matches. This CDR3 is CAISEQPGLAGTETQYF. The CDR3 DNA is TGTGCCATCAGTGAGCAGCCGGGACTAGCGGGTACCGAGACCCAGTACTTC.

The J gene is TRBJ2-1, the V gene TRBV7-3; D is possibly TRBD2 (6 bases). This CDR3 is built from 15 residues. The germline gives CDR1 SGHTA, CDR2 FQGTGA. The V end was cut by 5 bases, the J end by 2 bases, with 13 bases between. CDR3 nucleotide sequence: TGTGCCAGCAGCCGCCCGGGACTCCCCTACAATGAGCAGTTCTTC. Protein: CASSRPGLPYNEQFF.

The gene calls are TRBV7-9 and TRBJ2-3; TRBD2 is a possible D gene (7 bases). Germline V gene data show CDR1 as SEHNR and CDR2 as FQNEAQ (reference sequence). Deletions cut 5 bases from V and 2 bases from J, with 20 bases between. The CDR3 consists of 17 residues. The CDR3 spells CASSRGAQRGSTDTQYF. For the CDR3, the DNA is TGTGCCAGCAGCCGGGGGGCGCAGCGGGGCTCCACAGATACGCAGTATTTT.

The count of this clone is one. The chain carries TRBV29-1 and TRBJ2-7; 8 bases are a match to TRBD2. The CDR3 loop spans 13 amino acids. With V trimmed by 5 bases and J by 0 bases, 3 bases remained unmatched. Germline CDR1 and CDR2: SQVTM and ANQGSEA. The CDR3 protein is CSVSTSGSYEQYF. In DNA form, the CDR3 reads TGCAGCGTTTCTACTAGCGGCTCCTACGAGCAGTACTTC.

The rearrangement links TRBV19 to TRBJ2-1, with 8 nucleotides matching TRBD2. The V gene's germline CDR1 is LNHDA and CDR2 SQIVND (reference sequence). CDR3 length: 17 residues. V dropped 6 bases and J dropped 2; count of bases not matched to a gene: 12. CDR3 loop: CASRGGVAGRTYNEQFF. The CDR3 nucleotides read TGTGCCAGTAGGGGGGGGGTAGCGGGGAGAACCTACAATGAGCAGTTCTTC.

CDR3 in amino acids: CASSQGQNTEAFF. The CDR3 DNA is TGTGCCAGCAGCCAGGGACAGAACACTGAAGCTTTCTTT. The chain uses TRBV9 and TRBJ1-1, with D possibly being TRBD1 (6 bases). The CDR3 spans 13 residues. The germline CDR1 and CDR2 sequences are SGDLS and YYNGEE. Trimming removed 4 bases at V and 1 base at J, with 8 bases between.

V usage is TRBV19 and J usage is TRBJ2-7, with 9 bases that match TRBD2. V dropped 6 bases and J dropped 6; count of bases not matched to a gene: 12. CDR1 is LNHDA and CDR2 is SQIVND in the germline V gene (reference sequence). This CDR3 region has 15 residues. DNA of the CDR3: TGTGCCAGTAGCCCGCGAAGGGGACTAGCAACCGAGCAGTACTTC. This gives the protein CASSPRRGLATEQYF.